This paragraph reports one T cell receptor beta chain. This clonotype was seen at least ten times. Its antigen target is currently unknown. No base quality values were provided; no much bigger clone lies one nucleotide off. From its cysteine to its phenylalanine, the CDR3 spans 15 amino acids. CDR3 DNA is the only sequence kept; it has 45 bases, read in frame from the first base. The germline V gene encodes CDR1 MGHRA and CDR2 YSYEKL. From V the trimming removes 4 bases and from J it removes 3 bases, while the gene matches leave 7 bases of the junction unaccounted for. The data stem from a study of Graves' ophthalmopathy and Graves' hyperthyroidism (dated by TCRdb to 2017 to 2018). Turning to the overall study: A patient counted as having stable hyperthyroidism if there was no progression to ophthalmopathy within 18 months of follow-up. In total, 135 blood samples were TCR-sequenced: fewer than 50 ophthalmopathy, over 70 hyperthyroidism and 17 hyperthyroidism-to-ophthalmopathy patients. Once sampling was done, hyperthyroidism patients were given methimazole at a starting dose of 30 mg daily, while ophthalmopathy patients were given high-dose intravenous methylprednisolone. In roughly 6 hyperthyroidism patients, T-cell repertoires of thyroid tissue and blood were compared. A discovery set of 100 patients (under 45 ophthalmopathy, fewer than 60 stable hyperthyroidism) was enrolled to explore V-J signatures distinguishing ophthalmopathy from hyperthyroidism. An independent validation cohort comprised some 19 hyperthyroidism patients and over 15 patients who later progressed from hyperthyroidism to ophthalmopathy. TCR beta repertoire signatures were used to distinguish Graves' ophthalmopathy from Graves' hyperthyroidism and to predict progression to ophthalmopathy.

For repertoire sequencing, TCR beta CDR3 regions were amplified from RNA transcripts. The first round was an RT-PCR using HTBI primers with the Qiagen OneStep RT-PCR kit, and this first round was followed by a second-round multiplex PCR, then size selection and purification. The libraries underwent paired-end sequencing with 100 bp reads on an Illumina HiSeq2000. The paper's processing steps were these. SOAPnuke was used to process the reads, removing any read that contained adapters or uncalled bases, had a mean Phred below 15, or lacked an exact match to the constant primer or identifier. COPE v1.2.5 was used to merge the high-quality paired reads. Clonotypes were defined as unique nucleotide sequences and were aligned to IMGT TRB V, D and J references using MiTCR v1.1. Analysis was restricted to V-J combinations with a frequency above 0.0001, which covered approximately 99% of repertoires. For each V-J combination, a TCR clonal expansion and chaos score was defined as the ratio of F50 clonal expansion to chaos observed in the TCRdist matrix. Welch's t-statistics and random forest were used to reduce features to about 14 V-J combinations, which were fed into a naive Bayes classifier. The similarity between thyroid and blood repertoires was quantified using the Morisita-Horn index. TCRdb passed the public sequencing reads through fastp at Q25 and MiXCR, retaining productive beta sequences. Each entry is one CDR3 protein sequence, shown with its most common DNA and genes. None of the V and J calls come from the authors' own analysis; TCRdb made them. This sample comprises about 1.2 million distinct CDR3 sequences, less than 45% of them detected only once. Around 10% of the sample is in the top ten clones.

The hyperthyroidism patients were 18 to 65 years old and newly diagnosed, with a disease duration of less than 2 months. Anyone with other autoimmune diseases, uncontrolled infections, pregnancy or lactation was excluded from the study. Diagnosis was based on clinical symptoms, serum thyroxine, TRAb, thyroid ultrasound and orbital computed tomography. Total RNA was extracted using Trizol reagent, and RNA quality was checked on an Agilent 2100 Bioanalyzer. The study at large found these results: Sample size was not statistically predetermined, and group allocation was not concealed from the investigators. Most expanded thyroid clonotypes with a frequency above 0.001 also appeared in blood, which suggests that blood repertoires may reflect the immune response in the thyroid. In validation, the model predicted ophthalmopathy progression with 70.59% sensitivity and about 73% specificity; about a dozen predicted patients were CT-confirmed with GO in a median of approximately six months. In cross-validation, the 13-signature model distinguished ophthalmopathy from stable hyperthyroidism with just over 85% sensitivity and 81.08% specificity, while in the test set the corresponding values were 80% and 75%.

Recombination joined TRBV4-1 with TRBJ2-7, with 9 junctional bases fitting TRBD2. The receptor was derived from an adult man with Graves' hyperthyroidism. Sequencing was performed on peripheral blood or thyroid tissue (not recorded which). The DNA sequence reads TGCGCCAGCAGCCTATCGACTAGCGGATACTACGAGCAGTACTTC. This codes for CASSLSTSGYYEQYF.